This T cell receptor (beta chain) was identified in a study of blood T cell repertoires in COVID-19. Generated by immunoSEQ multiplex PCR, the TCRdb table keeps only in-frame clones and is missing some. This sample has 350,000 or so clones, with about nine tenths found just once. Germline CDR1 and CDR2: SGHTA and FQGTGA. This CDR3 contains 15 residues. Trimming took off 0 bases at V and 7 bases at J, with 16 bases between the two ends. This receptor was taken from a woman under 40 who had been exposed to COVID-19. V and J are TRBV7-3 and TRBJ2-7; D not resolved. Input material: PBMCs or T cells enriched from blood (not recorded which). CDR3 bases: TGTGCCAGCAGCTTAACCCGCGGTCGAGTTGAGGAGCAGTACTTC. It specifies CASSLTRGRVEEQYF.